This section outlines one T cell receptor (beta chain) sequence together with its context. This sample is part of a study of blood T cell repertoires in COVID-19. Study overall: T cells, B-cell-depleted T cells, or PBMCs supplied cDNA or gDNA.

In the original analysis: By means of reference gene primer amplification, nucleated cell counts were estimated. Sequenced by immunoSEQ multiplex PCR; TCRdb stores in-frame clones only, minus some. D and trimming come from the DNA, and the V and J calls and clone size come from that table. The data show fewer than 250,000 clones, with approximately 90% seen just once and around 1.2% held by the top ten. CDR1 and CDR2 from the germline V gene are MDHEN and SYDVKM. The CDR3 has 14 residues. J was trimmed by 4 bases and V by 9 bases; bases with no gene match: 6. The clonotype was recovered from a man aged 25 to 40 with acute or convalescent COVID-19. The sequenced material came from peripheral blood. The chain is built from TRBV28 and TRBJ2-3; TRBD2 aligns across 11 bases. The CDR3: CASRSGGASDTQYF. For the CDR3, the DNA is TGTGCCAGTCGTAGCGGGGGGGCTTCAGATACGCAGTATTTT. Looking up the rest from reference TRBV28 and TRBJ2-3 gives the full variable domain: DVKVTQSSRYLVKRTGEKVFLECVQDMDHENMFWYRQDPGLGLRLIYFSYDVKMKEKGDIPEGYSVSREKKERFSLILESASTNQTSMYLCASRSGGASDTQYFGPGTRLTVL.